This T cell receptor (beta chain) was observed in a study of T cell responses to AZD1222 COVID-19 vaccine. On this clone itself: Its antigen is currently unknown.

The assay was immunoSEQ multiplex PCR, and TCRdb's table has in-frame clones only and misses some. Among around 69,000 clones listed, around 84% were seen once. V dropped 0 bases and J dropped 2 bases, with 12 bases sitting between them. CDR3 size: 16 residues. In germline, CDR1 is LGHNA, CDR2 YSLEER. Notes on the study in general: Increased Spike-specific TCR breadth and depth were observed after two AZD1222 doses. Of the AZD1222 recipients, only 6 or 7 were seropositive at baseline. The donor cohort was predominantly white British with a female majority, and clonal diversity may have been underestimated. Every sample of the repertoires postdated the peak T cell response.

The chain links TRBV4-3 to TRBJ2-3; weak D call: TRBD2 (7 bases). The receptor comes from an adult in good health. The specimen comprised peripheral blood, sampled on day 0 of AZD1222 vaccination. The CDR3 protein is CASSQDGGGLTDTQYF. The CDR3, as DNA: TGCGCCAGCAGCCAAGACGGCGGGGGCCTCACAGATACGCAGTATTTT.